This TCR beta chain is from a study of shared clonotypes between healthy human individuals. Methods used by the authors: ImmunoSEQ output lacked quality scores and full-length reads, limiting matched filtering. Measured with immunoSEQ multiplex PCR; TCRdb has only the in-frame clones, and not every one. V and J calls and clone size come straight from that table; D and trimming were deduced from the DNA. The sample has approximately 1,500,000 clones; around 98% are singletons. V shed 0 bases and J shed 2 bases, with 7 bases lying between them. The CDR3 runs to 14 residues. Per germline, CDR1 SGHTA and CDR2 FQGNSA. The study separated CD4+ cells into CD45RA+ naive and CD45RA-negative memory subsets.

The chain couples TRBV7-2 to TRBJ1-2; D remains ambiguous. The sequenced sample consisted of naive CD4+ T cells sorted from blood. Indicated subset: CD45RA+ positively selected. The clonotype was recovered from a man between 25 and 39 years old in good health. Here the CDR3 DNA reads TGTGCCAGCAGCTTAGCGTCTGCGAACTATGGCTACACCTTC. Its protein is CASSLASANYGYTF.